The next 10 T cell receptor beta chains were all read from a single sample in a study of cytomegalovirus exposure and HLA in healthy donors. The PCR contained 60 Vbeta and 13 Jbeta primers. TCRdb's table, derived via immunoSEQ multiplex PCR, lists solely in-frame clones and lacks some. Of more than 20,000 clones in the sample, roughly 73% were seen once. The sample was PBMCs. The source is a male donor in good health and CMV-seronegative.

The rearrangement joins TRBV19 to TRBJ2-5; D may be TRBD2 (6 bases). Germline-derived CDR1 and CDR2 are LNHDA and SQIVND (reference sequence). The V gene lost 3 bases and the J gene lost 3 bases, with 17 bases spanning the gap. The CDR3 totals 16 residues. The CDR3 loop is CASSMYSSSAEETQYF. The CDR3 nucleotides read TGTGCCAGTAGTATGTATTCGTCTAGCGCCGAAGAGACCCAGTACTTC.

The J gene is TRBJ2-3, the V gene TRBV5-4; 7 bases align to TRBD2. The V segment lost 4 bases and the J segment 3 bases; nucleotides outside the gene matches: 8. This CDR3 region has 15 residues. The germline CDR1 and CDR2 sequences are SGHNT and YYREEE (reference sequence). CDR3 protein: CASSRRLAETDTQYF. In nucleotides, the CDR3 is TGTGCCAGCAGCCGCCGGCTAGCGGAGACAGATACGCAGTATTTT.

The CDR3 nucleotides read TGCAGCGTTGGGGTAAAGCGGGATTACAATGAGCAGTTCTTC. This codes for CSVGVKRDYNEQFF. This rearrangement joins TRBV29-1 to TRBJ2-1; TRBD2 matches 7 bases. V dropped 4 bases and J dropped 4; count of bases not matched to a gene: 7. The CDR3 length is 14 residues. Germline V gene lookup returns CDR1 SQVTM and CDR2 ANQGSEA.

The genes are TRBV7-2 and TRBJ2-1; 8 bases map to TRBD2. Germline CDR1 is SGHTA and CDR2 is FQGNSA. J gave up 10 bases and V 0 bases, and 8 bases lay outside the gene matches. The CDR3 spans 15 residues. The CDR3 sequence: CASSLASGGIVEQFF. The CDR3 DNA is TGTGCCAGCAGCTTAGCTTCGGGAGGGATAGTCGAGCAGTTCTTC.

The chain recombines TRBV27 with TRBJ2-1; 11 bases map to TRBD2. Trimming removed 3 bases from V and 9 bases from J; junction bases left unmatched: 7. The germline gives CDR1 MNHEY, CDR2 SMNVEV (reference sequence). There are 15 residues in the CDR3. As DNA, the CDR3 is TGTGCCAGCAGTTTTCGACTAGCGGGATATTTTGAGCAGTTCTTC. This encodes CASSFRLAGYFEQFF.

The J gene is TRBJ1-3, the V gene TRBV7-8, with 9 nucleotides matching TRBD1. The V segment lost 4 bases and the J segment 4 bases; nucleotides outside the gene matches: 5. Germline values: CDR1 SGHVS, CDR2 FQNEAQ. CDR3 length: 15 residues. The DNA of the CDR3 is TGTGCCAGCAGCTCCAACAGGGGGCGAGGAAACACCATATATTTT. Amino acid sequence: CASSSNRGRGNTIYF.

The chain links TRBV28 to TRBJ1-5; 8 bases fit TRBD1. Unmatched junction bases numbered 9, after V lost 2 bases and J lost 0 bases. The germline gives CDR1 MDHEN, CDR2 SYDVKM. The CDR3 loop spans 18 amino acids. The CDR3 region is CASSLGQGVRYSNQPQHF. The CDR3 coding sequence is TGTGCCAGCAGTTTAGGACAGGGCGTCAGATATAGCAATCAGCCCCAGCATTTT. Complete variable domain (other parts from reference TRBV28 and TRBJ1-5): DVKVTQSSRYLVKRTGEKVFLECVQDMDHENMFWYRQDPGLGLRLIYFSYDVKMKEKGDIPEGYSVSREKKERFSLILESASTNQTSMYLCASSLGQGVRYSNQPQHFGDGTRLSIL.

This chain connects TRBV9 to TRBJ2-3; unclear D gene. The V end lost 2 bases, the J end lost 5 bases, and 15 bases lay between the germline ends. The CDR3 is made up of 15 amino acids. Germline lookup yields CDR1 SGDLS and CDR2 YYNGEE. CDR3 region: CASSVNSLTEDTQYF. The CDR3 DNA reads TGTGCCAGCAGCGTTAACAGTCTAACTGAAGATACGCAGTATTTT. Looking up the rest from reference TRBV9 and TRBJ2-3 gives the full variable domain: DSGVTQTPKHLITATGQRVTLRCSPRSGDLSVYWYQQSLDQGLQFLIQYYNGEERAKGNILERFSAQQFPDLHSELNLSSLELGDSALYFCASSVNSLTEDTQYFGPGTRLTVL.

The chain has TRBV7-2 and TRBJ2-7; D is unclear. Germline V gene sequence: CDR1 SGHTA, CDR2 FQGNSA. The CDR3 length is 12 residues. The V and J ends lost 3 bases and 2 bases respectively, with 5 bases between them. Here the CDR3 reads CASSFVPYEQYF. The CDR3, as DNA: TGTGCCAGCAGCTTCGTCCCCTACGAGCAGTACTTC. Based on the CDR3 plus reference TRBV7-2 and TRBJ2-7, the full variable domain is GAGVSQSPSNKVTEKGKDVELRCDPISGHTALYWYRQSLGQGLEFLIYFQGNSAPDKSGLPSDRFSAERTGGSVSTLTIQRTQQEDSAVYLCASSFVPYEQYFGPGTRLTVT.

The chain uses TRBV6-1 and TRBJ2-6, with a weak D call TRBD2 (7 bases). Germline V gene data show CDR1 as MNHNS and CDR2 as SASEGT. This CDR3 comprises 13 residues. CDR3 nucleotide sequence: TGTGGGACTCGGGGGGCCGGGGCCAACGTCCTGACTTTC. This gives the protein CGTRGAGANVLTF.